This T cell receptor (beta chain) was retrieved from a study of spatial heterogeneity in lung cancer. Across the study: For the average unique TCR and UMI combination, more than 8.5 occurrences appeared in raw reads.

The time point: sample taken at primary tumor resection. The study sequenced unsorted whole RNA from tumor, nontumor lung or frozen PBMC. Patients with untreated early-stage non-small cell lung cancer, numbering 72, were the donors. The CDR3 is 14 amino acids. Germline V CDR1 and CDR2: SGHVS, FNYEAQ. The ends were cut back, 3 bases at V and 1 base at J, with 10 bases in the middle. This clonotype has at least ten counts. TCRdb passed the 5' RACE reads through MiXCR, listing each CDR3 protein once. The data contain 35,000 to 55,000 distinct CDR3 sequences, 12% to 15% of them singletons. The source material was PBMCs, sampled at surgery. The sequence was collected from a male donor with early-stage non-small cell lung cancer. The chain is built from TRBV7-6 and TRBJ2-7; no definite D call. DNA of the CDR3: TGTGCCAGCAGCTTGTTACCGTTATCCTACGAGCAGTACTTC. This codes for CASSLLPLSYEQYF.